This T cell receptor (beta chain) was found in a study of blood T cell repertoires in COVID-19. Produced via immunoSEQ multiplex PCR; TCRdb's table is partial and in-frame only. The table shows a few hundred thousand clones, with more than 80% occurring only once. Sequencing was performed on peripheral blood. The receptor was isolated from a woman aged 40 to 49 with acute or convalescent COVID-19.

This chain's CDR3 is CASSQERQGATFF. The CDR3 region has the DNA TGTGCCAGCAGCCAGGAAAGACAGGGGGCAACTTTCTTT. The chain carries TRBV4-2 and TRBJ1-1; 10 nucleotides line up with TRBD1. J lost 12 bases, V lost 3 bases, and 7 bases had no gene match. The CDR3 is made up of 13 amino acids. Germline assignment: CDR1 LGHNA and CDR2 YNFKEQ.